The present entry profiles one TCR beta chain with its context. Its antigen remains unidentified. The CDR3 length is 14 residues. Per germline, CDR1 SQVTM and CDR2 ANQGSEA. V dropped 4 bases and J dropped 5 bases, with 18 bases sitting between them. The data stem from a study of cytomegalovirus exposure and HLA in healthy donors. Study results and caveats: Analyzed later, most CMV-associated TCR beta chains appeared HLA-restricted. The authors listed around 150 TCR beta chains as cytomegalovirus-associated. V segments that were indistinguishable, TRBV6-2 and TRBV6-3 among them, were omitted from analysis.

Primers included in the PCR were 60 Vbeta and 13 Jbeta primers. Produced via immunoSEQ multiplex PCR; TCRdb's table is partial and in-frame only. The sample carries about 83,000 clones, roughly 79% recorded once. The V gene is TRBV29-1, the J gene TRBJ2-7, with D perhaps matching TRBD1 (8 bases). This clonotype originated in a woman in her twenties or thirties in good health and CMV-seronegative. Input material: PBMCs. For the CDR3, the DNA is TGCAGCGTTGCCAGGGGGCGGGAGTACGACGAGCAGTACTTC. Amino acid sequence: CSVARGREYDEQYF.